A selection of T cell receptor beta chains follows, all from one sample in a study of blood T cell repertoires in COVID-19. Using immunoSEQ multiplex PCR, the repertoire was profiled, and TCRdb retains in-frame clones only, with some absent. The sample gives approximately 190,000 clones, around 87% of which show up once; 20% to 25% is in the top ten. Input material: PBMCs or T cells enriched from blood (not recorded which). The receptor source for this set is a woman in her forties in a cohort exposed to, infected with or recovered from COVID-19 (not recorded which). CDR3s include the opening cysteine and the closing phenylalanine or tryptophan. The order of the fields is J gene, clone size, V gene, D gene, CDR3 DNA, CDR3 protein. A D gene is named only where the DNA matches it firmly. The size field is filled for only some rows; it gives once, few, many or a size class.

>TRBJ1-2|NA|TRBV13|NA
TGTGCCAGCAGCTACGGGACAACGGTACTAGGCGGCTACACCTTC
CASSYGTTVLGGYTF
>TRBJ2-1|NA|TRBV19|TRBD1
TGTGCCAGTAGTCCACGACAGGGTTATGTGGGTGAGCAGTTCTTC
CASSPRQGYVGEQFF
>TRBJ2-2|NA|TRBV7-9|NA
TGTGCCAGCGGGGCCGGGAACACCGGGGAGCTGTTTTTT
CASGAGNTGELFF
>TRBJ2-3|NA|TRBV7-9|NA
TGTGCCAGCACCGCGGACAGTAACACAGATACGCAGTATTTT
CASTADSNTDTQYF
>TRBJ1-1|NA|TRBV19|TRBD1
TGTGCCAGTAGTATGGGGACAGGGGTTGAAGCTTTCTTT
CASSMGTGVEAFF
>TRBJ1-1|NA|TRBV13|TRBD1
TGTGCCAGCAGCTCGCGACAGGGGGCGACTGAAGCTTTCTTT
CASSSRQGATEAFF
>TRBJ1-1|few|TRBV27|NA
TGTGCCAGCAGTTCCTCCGAAGGAGCTGAAGCTTTCTTT
CASSSSEGAEAFF
>TRBJ2-3|NA|TRBV27|NA
TGTGCCAGCAGTTTATTTTGGGGGGATCGGACAGATACGCAGTATTTT
CASSLFWGDRTDTQYF
>TRBJ2-2|NA|TRBV11-2|NA
TGTGCCAGCAGCTTAATCCCAACCCGGACTTTATCTACCGGGGAGCTGTTTTTT
CASSLIPTRTLSTGELFF
>TRBJ2-2|NA|TRBV24-1|NA
TGTGCCACAAGCGCGGGAAACACCGGGGAGCTGTTTTTT
CATSAGNTGELFF
>TRBJ2-3|once|TRBV11-3|TRBD1
TGTGCCAGCAGCGTCCCGGGACAGACAGATACGCAGTATTTT
CASSVPGQTDTQYF
>TRBJ1-6|once|TRBV28|NA
TGTGCCAGCAGAAACCTCCGGGAAGGGAATTCACCCCTCCACTTT
CASRNLREGNSPLHF
>TRBJ1-4|NA|TRBV12-5|NA
TGTGCTAGTGGTTTGCTCGGGGGGCCAAACGACGGCGAAAAACTGTTTTTT
CASGLLGGPNDGEKLFF
>TRBJ1-2|NA|TRBV7-2|TRBD1
TGTGCCAGCAGCTATAGCCGGGACAGGGGCCCTATTGGCTACACCTTC
CASSYSRDRGPIGYTF
>TRBJ2-7|few|TRBV4-2|NA
TGTGCCAGCAGCCAATACGGGGGTTCCCCTCTCGAGCAGTACTTC
CASSQYGGSPLEQYF
>TRBJ2-5|once|TRBV2|TRBD2
TGTGCCAGCACTTTCGTAGCGGGAGAGGAGACCCAGTACTTC
CASTFVAGEETQYF
>TRBJ2-2|NA|TRBV9|NA
TGTGCCAGCAGCACCCCGGGACGGGGGGCCACCGGGGAGCTGTTTTTT
CASSTPGRGATGELFF
>TRBJ1-1|NA|TRBV5-1|NA
TGCGCCAGCCTAAGGGGTGGGACTGAAGCTTTCTTT
CASLRGGTEAFF
>TRBJ2-3|NA|TRBV27|TRBD2
TGTGCCAGCAACTGGGTAGCGGGAGCTGATACGCAGTATTTT
CASNWVAGADTQYF
>TRBJ2-7|NA|TRBV27|TRBD2
TGTGCCAGCAGCCCTACACTAGCGCGCGAGCAGTACTTC
CASSPTLAREQYF
>TRBJ2-7|NA|TRBV5-4|TRBD2
TGTGCCAGCAGCCCGAGCCAGGGACTAGCGGGTCGTGAGCAGTACTTC
CASSPSQGLAGREQYF
>TRBJ2-3|few|TRBV29-1|TRBD2
TGCAGCGTTGTTCCATCCAGCGGGAGTGTAGGGACGCAGTATTTT
CSVVPSSGSVGTQYF
>TRBJ2-2|NA|TRBV27|NA
TGTGCCAGCAGTTTATCGCAAGAGACCGGGGAGCTGTTTTTT
CASSLSQETGELFF
>TRBJ1-1|NA|TRBV2|NA
TGTGCCAGCAGTGAGGGTAGGGGTTGGGTGAACACTGAAGCTTTCTTT
CASSEGRGWVNTEAFF
>TRBJ2-7|NA|TRBV5-4|NA
TGTGCCAGCAGCTTGGCCTTGGGGGCTGCTGAGCAGTACTTC
CASSLALGAAEQYF
>TRBJ1-3|many|TRBV3-1/TRBV3-2|NA
NA
CASSQDVGTGNFF
>TRBJ2-7|once|TRBV4-1|TRBD1
TGCGCCAGCAGCCAAGTAGGGGGCGGCGAGCAGTACTTC
CASSQVGGGEQYF
>TRBJ2-1|once|TRBV29-1|TRBD2
TGCAGCGTTGAAGACCTTAGCGGGAGAAATGAGCAGTTCTTC
CSVEDLSGRNEQFF
>TRBJ1-2|few|TRBV12-3/TRBV12-4|NA
TGTGCCAGCAGTTTACCAGGCCTGGGTGGCTACACCTTC
CASSLPGLGGYTF
>TRBJ1-1|once|TRBV10-3|NA
TGTGCCATCAGTGAGTCATTACCAGGGCAGAACACTGAAGCTTTCTTT
CAISESLPGQNTEAFF